The source of this TCR beta chain is a study of blood T cell repertoires in COVID-19. Study information: COVID-19 samples from acute and convalescent phases originated in the United States, Italy and Spain. The analysed material was cDNA or gDNA that came from T cells, B-cell-depleted T cells, or PBMCs.

Methods used by the authors: Reference gene primer amplification in the assay estimated nucleated cell counts. Sequenced by immunoSEQ multiplex PCR; TCRdb stores in-frame clones only, minus some. For V, J and clone size, that table is used; D and trimming come from the DNA. The sample includes approximately 9,800 clones, 80% of them seen just once. The CDR3 sequence is 15 residues long. Germline lookup yields CDR1 SGDLS and CDR2 YYNGEE. Trimming pared 0 bases from V and 0 bases from J, leaving 10 bases between. V gene TRBV9 combines with J gene TRBJ2-7; D call uncertain. Sequenced material: peripheral blood. The sequence was collected from a man between 65 and 85 years old with active COVID-19. The CDR3 sequence: CASSVGPYLSYEQYF. In DNA, the CDR3 is TGTGCCAGCAGCGTAGGGCCATACCTCTCCTACGAGCAGTACTTC.